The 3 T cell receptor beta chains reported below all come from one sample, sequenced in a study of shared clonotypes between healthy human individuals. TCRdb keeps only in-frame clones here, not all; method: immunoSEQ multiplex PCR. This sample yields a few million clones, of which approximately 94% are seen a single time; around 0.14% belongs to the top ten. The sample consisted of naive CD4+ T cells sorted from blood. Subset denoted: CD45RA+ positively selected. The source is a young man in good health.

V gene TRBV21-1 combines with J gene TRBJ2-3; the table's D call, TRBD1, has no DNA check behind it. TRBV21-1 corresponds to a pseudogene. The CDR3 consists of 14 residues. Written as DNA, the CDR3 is TGTGCCAGCAGCGGATGGACAGGCACAGATACGCAGTATTTT. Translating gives CASSGWTGTDTQYF.

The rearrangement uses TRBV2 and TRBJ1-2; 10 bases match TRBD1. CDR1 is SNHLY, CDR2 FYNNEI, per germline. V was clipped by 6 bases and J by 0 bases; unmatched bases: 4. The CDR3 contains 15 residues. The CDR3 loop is CASSFGTGANYGYTF. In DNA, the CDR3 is TGTGCCAGCAGCTTCGGGACAGGGGCTAACTATGGCTACACCTTC.

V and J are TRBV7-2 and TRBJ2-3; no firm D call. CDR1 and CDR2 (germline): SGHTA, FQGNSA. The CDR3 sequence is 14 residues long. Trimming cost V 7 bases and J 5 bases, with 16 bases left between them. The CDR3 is CASIIGGHGDTQYF. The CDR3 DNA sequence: TGTGCCAGCATCATCGGTGGGCACGGAGATACGCAGTATTTT. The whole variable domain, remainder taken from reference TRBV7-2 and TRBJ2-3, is GAGVSQSPSNKVTEKGKDVELRCDPISGHTALYWYRQSLGQGLEFLIYFQGNSAPDKSGLPSDRFSAERTGGSVSTLTIQRTQQEDSAVYLCASIIGGHGDTQYFGPGTRLTVL.